This T cell receptor (beta chain) was captured in a study of T cells in Graves' hyperthyroidism and ophthalmopathy. Study at large: The initial diagnosis was the point when peripheral blood was collected, ahead of any treatment. Study-wide findings and caveats: Ophthalmopathy and stable hyperthyroidism were separated by a 13 V-J model.

Trimming cost V 4 bases and J 2 bases, with 8 bases left between them. The germline CDR1 and CDR2 sequences are SQVTM and ANQGSEA. The CDR3 has 12 residues. RNA transcripts yielded amplified TCR beta CDR3 regions. First-round RT-PCR with HTBI primers amplified the TCR CDR3 region. TCRdb processed the multiplex PCR reads anew with MiXCR; each CDR3 protein has one entry. The data show fewer than 450,000 distinct CDR3 sequences, around 15% seen once. This clonotype was recorded a few times. Its antigen is undetermined. The sample consisted of blood. The chain is built from TRBV29-1 and TRBJ2-5; D might be TRBD1 (5 bases). This clonotype originated in a woman in her fifties or sixties with Graves' ophthalmopathy. The CDR3 is CSVGQSQETQYF. CDR3 bases: TGCAGCGTTGGACAGTCACAAGAGACCCAGTACTTC.